This T cell receptor beta chain was obtained from a study of control samples from healthy donors and cancer patients. This CDR3 has 15 residues. Germline trimming cut 1 base from V and 6 bases from J; bases unmatched to any gene: 5. CDR1 and CDR2 from the germline V gene are SEHNR and FQNEAQ (reference sequence). Profiled with immunoSEQ multiplex PCR; TCRdb holds only in-frame clones, not every one. The profile shows about 130,000 clones, 85% to 95% of them singletons. This TCR was sampled from a man older than 75 with head and neck cancer. Material for sequencing was PBMCs. V usage is TRBV7-9 and J usage is TRBJ1-1, with 10 positions matching TRBD1. Here the CDR3 DNA reads TGTGCCAGCAGCTTAGTAGGGACAGGGGTCGCTGAAGCTTTCTTT. Its translation: CASSLVGTGVAEAFF.